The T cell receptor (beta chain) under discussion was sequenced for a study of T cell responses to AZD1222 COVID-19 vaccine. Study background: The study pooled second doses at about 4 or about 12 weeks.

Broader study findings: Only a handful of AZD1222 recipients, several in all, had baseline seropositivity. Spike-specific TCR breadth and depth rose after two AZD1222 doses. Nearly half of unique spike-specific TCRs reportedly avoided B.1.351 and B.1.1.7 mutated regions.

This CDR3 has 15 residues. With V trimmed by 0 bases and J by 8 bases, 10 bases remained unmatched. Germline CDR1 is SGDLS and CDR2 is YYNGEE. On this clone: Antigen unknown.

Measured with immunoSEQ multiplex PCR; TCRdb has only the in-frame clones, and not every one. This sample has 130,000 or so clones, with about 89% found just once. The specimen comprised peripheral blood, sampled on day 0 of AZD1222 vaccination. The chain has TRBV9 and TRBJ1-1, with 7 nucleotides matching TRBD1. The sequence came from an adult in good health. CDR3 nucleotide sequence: TGTGCCAGCAGCGTAGGTTTTCAGGGGGGACTAGAAGCTTTCTTT. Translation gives CASSVGFQGGLEAFF.